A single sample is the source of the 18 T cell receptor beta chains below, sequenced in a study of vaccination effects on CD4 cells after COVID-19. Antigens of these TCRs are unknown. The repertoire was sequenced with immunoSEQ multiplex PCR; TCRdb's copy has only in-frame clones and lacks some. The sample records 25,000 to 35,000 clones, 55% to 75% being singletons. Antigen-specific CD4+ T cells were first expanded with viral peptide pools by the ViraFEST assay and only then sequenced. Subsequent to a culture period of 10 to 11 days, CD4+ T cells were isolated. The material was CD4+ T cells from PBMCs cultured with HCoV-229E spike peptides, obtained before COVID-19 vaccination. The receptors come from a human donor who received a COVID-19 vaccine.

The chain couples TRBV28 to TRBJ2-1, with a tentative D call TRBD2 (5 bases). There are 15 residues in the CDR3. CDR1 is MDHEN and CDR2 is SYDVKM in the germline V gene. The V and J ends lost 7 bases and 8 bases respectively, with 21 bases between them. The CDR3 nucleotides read TGTGCCAGCACCTCCCGCGGCCTAGCTCGGGATGAGCAGTTCTTC. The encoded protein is CASTSRGLARDEQFF. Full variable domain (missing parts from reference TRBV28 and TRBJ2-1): DVKVTQSSRYLVKRTGEKVFLECVQDMDHENMFWYRQDPGLGLRLIYFSYDVKMKEKGDIPEGYSVSREKKERFSLILESASTNQTSMYLCASTSRGLARDEQFFGPGTRLTVL.

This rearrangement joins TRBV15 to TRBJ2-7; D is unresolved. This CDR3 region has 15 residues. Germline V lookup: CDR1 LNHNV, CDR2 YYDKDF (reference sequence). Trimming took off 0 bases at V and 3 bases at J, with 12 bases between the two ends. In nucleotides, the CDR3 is TGTGCCACCAGCAGAGATAGGAGTCTAGGCTACGAGCAGTACTTC. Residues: CATSRDRSLGYEQYF.

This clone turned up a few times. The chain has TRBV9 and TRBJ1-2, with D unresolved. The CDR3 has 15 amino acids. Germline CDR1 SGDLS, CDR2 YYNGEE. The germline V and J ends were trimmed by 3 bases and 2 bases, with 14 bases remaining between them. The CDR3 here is CASSEVSRANYGYTF. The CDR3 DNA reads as TGTGCCAGCAGCGAAGTATCGAGGGCGAACTATGGCTACACCTTC.

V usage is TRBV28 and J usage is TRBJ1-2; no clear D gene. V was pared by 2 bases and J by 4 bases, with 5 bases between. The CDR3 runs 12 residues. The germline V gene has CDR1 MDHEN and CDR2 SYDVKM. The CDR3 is CASSLKLYGYTF. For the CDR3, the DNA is TGTGCCAGCAGTTTAAAACTCTATGGCTACACCTTC.

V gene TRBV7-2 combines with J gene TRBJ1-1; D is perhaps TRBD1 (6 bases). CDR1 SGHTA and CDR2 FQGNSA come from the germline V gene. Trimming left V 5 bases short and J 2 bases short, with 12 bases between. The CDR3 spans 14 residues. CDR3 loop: CASSPRTANTEAFF. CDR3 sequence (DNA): TGTGCCAGCAGCCCGCGGACAGCCAACACTGAAGCTTTCTTT.

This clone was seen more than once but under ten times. The CDR3 protein is CASRRTVNQPQHF. The CDR3, as DNA: TGTGCCAGTAGAAGGACGGTCAATCAGCCCCAGCATTTT. This rearrangement joins TRBV27 to TRBJ1-5; no clear D. Trimming took off 9 bases at V and 3 bases at J, with 12 bases between the two ends. There are 13 residues in the CDR3. Germline V gene lookup returns CDR1 MNHEY and CDR2 SMNVEV (reference sequence).

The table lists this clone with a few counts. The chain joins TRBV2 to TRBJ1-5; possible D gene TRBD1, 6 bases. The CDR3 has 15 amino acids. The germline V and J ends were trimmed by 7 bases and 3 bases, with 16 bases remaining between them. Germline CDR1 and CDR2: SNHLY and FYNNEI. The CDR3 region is CASKKADRINQPQHF. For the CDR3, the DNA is TGTGCCAGCAAAAAGGCCGACAGGATCAATCAGCCCCAGCATTTT.

CDR3 DNA: TGTGCCAGCACGGGAGGGTCCAACTATGGCTACACCTTC. Its translation: CASTGGSNYGYTF. The chain links TRBV3-1 (or the pseudogene TRBV3-2) to TRBJ1-2, with no clear D. The V end was cut by 7 bases, the J end by 2 bases, with 11 bases between. CDR1 and CDR2 from the germline V gene are LGHDT and YNNKEL (reference sequence). This CDR3 region has 13 residues.

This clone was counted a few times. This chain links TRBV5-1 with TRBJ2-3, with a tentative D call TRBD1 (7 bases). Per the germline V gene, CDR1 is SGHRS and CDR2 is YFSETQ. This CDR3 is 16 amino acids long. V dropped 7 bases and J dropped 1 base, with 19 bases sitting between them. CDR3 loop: CASSIQGGGGTDTQYF. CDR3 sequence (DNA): TGCGCCAGCTCCATCCAGGGGGGAGGTGGCACAGATACGCAGTATTTT.

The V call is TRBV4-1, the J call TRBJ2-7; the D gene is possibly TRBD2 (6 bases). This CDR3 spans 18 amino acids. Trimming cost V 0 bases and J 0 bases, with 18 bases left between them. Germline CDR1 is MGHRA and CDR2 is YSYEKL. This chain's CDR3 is CASSQEVWGGTDSYEQYF. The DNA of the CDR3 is TGCGCCAGCAGCCAAGAAGTATGGGGCGGGACTGACTCCTACGAGCAGTACTTC.

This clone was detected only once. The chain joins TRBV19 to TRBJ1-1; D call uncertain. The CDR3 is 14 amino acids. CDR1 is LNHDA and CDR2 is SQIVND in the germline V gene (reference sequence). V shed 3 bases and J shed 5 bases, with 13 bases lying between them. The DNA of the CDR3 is TGTGCCAGTAGTATTTCTTTTCAGTTGACTGAAGCTTTCTTT. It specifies CASSISFQLTEAFF.

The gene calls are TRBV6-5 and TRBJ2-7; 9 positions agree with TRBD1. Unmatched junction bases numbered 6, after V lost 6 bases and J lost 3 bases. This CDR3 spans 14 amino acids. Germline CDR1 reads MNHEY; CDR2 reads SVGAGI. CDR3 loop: CASRPQGALYEQYF. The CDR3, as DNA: TGTGCCAGCAGGCCACAGGGGGCGCTCTACGAGCAGTACTTC.

CDR3 nucleotides: TGTGCCAGCCAGACAACCCGAGAAGAGCAGTACTTC. Amino acids: CASQTTREEQYF. V usage is TRBV6-5 and J usage is TRBJ2-7; D unclear. V lost 8 bases to trimming and J lost 7 bases, with 15 bases between them. The CDR3 is 12 amino acids. CDR1 is MNHEY and CDR2 is SVGAGI in the germline V gene.

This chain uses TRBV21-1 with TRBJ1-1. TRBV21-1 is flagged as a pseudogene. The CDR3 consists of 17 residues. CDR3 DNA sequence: TGTGCCAGCAGCAAAGAGGATTCGGACCGACTGAACACTGAAGCTTTCTTT. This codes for CASSKEDSDRLNTEAFF.

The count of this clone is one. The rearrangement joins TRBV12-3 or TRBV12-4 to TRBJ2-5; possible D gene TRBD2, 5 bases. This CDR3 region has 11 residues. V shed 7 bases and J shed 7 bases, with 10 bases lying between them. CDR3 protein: CASTDRGTQYF. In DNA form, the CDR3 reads TGTGCCAGCACCGACCGGGGGACCCAGTACTTC.

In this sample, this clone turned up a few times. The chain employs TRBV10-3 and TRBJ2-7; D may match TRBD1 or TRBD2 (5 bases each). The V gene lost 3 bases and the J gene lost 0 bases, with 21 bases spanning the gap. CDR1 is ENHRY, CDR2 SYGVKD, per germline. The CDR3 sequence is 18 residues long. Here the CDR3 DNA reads TGTGCCATCAGTGACTGGGCTCAGGGTCGGGGATCCTCCTACGAGCAGTACTTC. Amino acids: CAISDWAQGRGSSYEQYF.

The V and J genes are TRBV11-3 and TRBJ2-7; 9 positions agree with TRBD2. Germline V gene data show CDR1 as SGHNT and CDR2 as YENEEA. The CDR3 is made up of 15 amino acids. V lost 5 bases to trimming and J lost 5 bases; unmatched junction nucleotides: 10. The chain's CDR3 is CASSPRAGGHDEQYF. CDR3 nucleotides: TGTGCCAGCAGCCCCCGGGCGGGAGGGCATGACGAGCAGTACTTC.

The CDR3, as DNA: TGCGCCAGCAGCCAAGATCGGTTGGAGGGGATCAAGACCCAGTACTTC. Amino acid sequence: CASSQDRLEGIKTQYF. The V call is TRBV4-3, the J call TRBJ2-5; TRBD2 is a possible D gene (6 bases). Germline V gene sequence: CDR1 LGHNA, CDR2 YSLEER. The V and J ends lost 0 bases and 6 bases respectively, with 17 bases between them. This CDR3 comprises 16 residues.